The clone carrying this TCR beta chain was recorded at least ten times. CDR3 length: 13 residues. Germline V gives CDR1 LGHNT, CDR2 FRNRAP. V gave up 1 base and J gave up 9 bases, with 10 bases separating them. MiXCR, applied by TCRdb to the 5' RACE reads, yields one record per CDR3 protein. The sample shows tens of thousands of distinct CDR3 sequences, approximately 5% of them seen only once. The record originates from a study of T cells of healthy individuals. The V gene is TRBV12-5, the J gene TRBJ2-4; weak D call: TRBD2 (6 bases). The receptor comes from a human donor in good health. CDR3 DNA sequence: TGTGCTAGTGGTTTGGAGGTCGGGGGCATTCAGTACTTC. Translating it yields CASGLEVGGIQYF. The full variable domain, in which reference TRBV12-5 and TRBJ2-4 provide the parts outside the CDR3, is DARVTQTPRHKVTEMGQEVTMRCQPILGHNTVFWYRQTMMQGLELLAYFRNRAPLDDSGMPKDRFSAEMPDATLATLKIQPSEPRDSAVYFCASGLEVGGIQYFGAGTRLSVL.